This T cell receptor (beta chain) was retrieved from a study of blood T cell repertoires in COVID-19. The V gene end was trimmed by 8 bases and the J gene end by 10 bases; junction bases not matched to a gene: 6. The CDR3 is 13 residues long. The germline CDR1 and CDR2 sequences are MNHEY and SVGAGI. Libraries were prepared by immunoSEQ multiplex PCR; TCRdb keeps only in-frame clonotypes and omits some of them. The top ten clones hold under 1.2% of a sample with around 340,000 clones, roughly 90% of them seen once. Adults between about 18 and 95 years of age took part from under 25 US areas. Exposed enrollees encountered a COVID-19 case at some point within 2 weeks before study entry.

This clonotype originated in a woman aged 30 to 39 who had been exposed to COVID-19. This chain connects TRBV6-5 to TRBJ1-6; 9 positions match TRBD1. Sequenced input: PBMCs or T cells enriched from blood (not recorded which). CDR3 in amino acids: CASSEQGASPLHF. The CDR3 region has the DNA TGTGCCAGCTCAGAACAGGGGGCCTCACCCCTCCACTTT.